The rows below give T cell receptor beta chains drawn from one sample of a study of human T cells and chemical hapten exposure. TCRdb analysed the RACE reads with MiXCR anew, one entry per CDR3 protein. Among around 99,000 distinct CDR3 sequences listed, 9.5% to 15% were seen once. The input for sequencing was whole blood, taken in connection with sensitization to the hapten diphenylcyclopropenone (DPC). These receptors were obtained from a woman aged 40 to 49 with alopecia areata. Some clones in this sample may be carry-over from other donors' samples. The CDR3 runs from the conserved cysteine through the conserved F or W. The D gene is left open where the match is weak. Not all rows give a size; the values are once, few, many and, for expanded clones, a class.

d_gene | j_gene | v_gene | abundance | CDR3aa | CDR3nt
. | TRBJ1-2 | TRBV28 | few | CASSFRRFYGYTF | TGTGCCAGCAGTTTTAGACGGTTCTATGGCTACACCTTC
. | TRBJ2-1 | TRBV29-1 | few | CSVAPTGNEQFF | TGCAGCGTGGCTCCGACAGGAAACGAGCAGTTCTTC
. | TRBJ2-7 | TRBV6-2/TRBV6-3 | many | CASSYPTGRNAYEQYF | TGTGCCAGCAGTTACCCAACCGGACGGAACGCCTACGAGCAGTACTTC
. | TRBJ1-1 | TRBV6-1 | . | CASSQTGRGGFF | TGTGCCAGCAGTCAAACAGGGAGGGGAGGTTTCTTT
TRBD2 | TRBJ2-7 | TRBV29-1 | . | CSVSTRGRGYEQYF | TGCAGCGTCTCAACCCGCGGGAGAGGTTACGAGCAGTACTTC
. | TRBJ2-6 | TRBV15 | . | CATSRGSPGDGANVLTF | TGTGCCACCAGCCGGGGTTCCCCAGGTGATGGGGCCAACGTCCTGACTTTC
. | TRBJ2-5 | TRBV3-1 | . | CASSPSLRGETQYF | TGTGCCAGCAGCCCTTCTTTGAGGGGAGAGACCCAGTACTTC
TRBD2 | TRBJ2-3 | TRBV4-2 | . | CASSQAPVAGGRDTQYF | TGTGCCAGCAGCCAAGCCCCCGTTGCGGGAGGGAGAGATACGCAGTATTTT
. | TRBJ2-5 | TRBV13 | few | CASSTLAILGETQYF | TGTGCCAGCAGCACACTAGCTATCCTCGGGGAGACCCAGTACTTC
. | TRBJ2-3 | TRBV7-3 | many | CASSLGAADTQYF | TGTGCCAGCAGCCTGGGAGCGGCAGATACGCAGTATTTT
TRBD1 | TRBJ1-5 | TRBV28 | . | CASSLFSGTGSYGNQPQHF | TGTGCCAGCAGTTTATTCTCCGGGACAGGGTCATATGGCAATCAGCCCCAGCATTTT
. | TRBJ2-3 | TRBV29-1 | . | CSGFYGDTQYF | TGCAGCGGGTTTTATGGGGATACGCAGTATTTT
. | TRBJ2-2 | TRBV21-1 | . | CASSRKLSRRSTGELFF | TGTGCCAGCAGCAGGAAGCTGAGCCGGAGGAGCACCGGGGAGCTGTTTTTT
TRBD1 | TRBJ1-1 | TRBV29-1 | . | CSGLQGARSTEAFF | TGCAGCGGTTTACAGGGGGCTCGATCCACTGAAGCTTTCTTT
TRBD2 | TRBJ2-7 | TRBV5-4 | few | CASSLVGILAGGSYEQYF | TGTGCCAGCAGCTTGGTGGGGATACTAGCGGGAGGATCTTACGAGCAGTACTTC
. | TRBJ1-3 | TRBV11-2 | few | CASSLDFVSGNTIYF | TGTGCCAGCAGCTTAGATTTCGTCTCTGGAAACACCATATATTTT
TRBD2 | TRBJ2-7 | TRBV29-1 | . | CSVEKAGDSYEQYF | TGCAGCGTTGAAAAGGCGGGGGACTCCTACGAGCAGTACTTC
TRBD1 | TRBJ1-4 | TRBV6-6 | . | CASSYPTGLGEKLFF | TGTGCCAGCAGTTACCCGACAGGGTTAGGGGAAAAACTGTTTTTT
TRBD1 | TRBJ1-5 | TRBV18 | few | CASSLRGLGEPQHF | TGTGCCAGCTCACTCAGGGGGCTGGGGGAGCCCCAGCATTTT
. | TRBJ2-1 | TRBV6-5 | few | CASSQGSSYNEQFF | TGTGCCAGCAGCCAAGGGTCCTCCTACAATGAGCAGTTCTTC
. | TRBJ2-7 | TRBV28 | . | CASSTAGEQYF | TGTGCCAGCAGTACCGCGGGAGAGCAGTACTTC
. | TRBJ2-7 | TRBV28 | . | CASSLKRLDGQYF | TGTGCCAGCAGTCTCAAAAGACTAGACGGGCAGTACTTC
TRBD1 | TRBJ2-1 | TRBV27 | many | CASTSLTGVFYNEQFF | TGTGCCAGCACCTCCTTGACAGGGGTATTCTACAATGAGCAGTTCTTC
. | TRBJ2-4 | TRBV13 | . | CASSYTAILAKNIQYF | TGTGCCAGCAGCTACACAGCAATTCTAGCCAAAAACATTCAGTACTTC
TRBD1 | TRBJ1-2 | TRBV11-1 | few | CASSSRTGGYTF | TGTGCCAGCAGCAGCCGGACAGGCGGCTACACCTTC
. | TRBJ2-4 | TRBV3-1 | few | CASSLSLGKNIQYF | TGTGCCAGCAGCCTCAGTTTGGGCAAAAACATTCAGTACTTC
TRBD1 | TRBJ1-5 | TRBV6-6 | . | CASSYDRALPQHF | TGTGCCAGCAGTTACGACAGGGCCCTGCCCCAGCATTTT
. | TRBJ2-4 | TRBV29-1 | . | CSVEGAGIDIQYF | TGCAGCGTTGAAGGGGCAGGGATTGACATTCAGTACTTC
. | TRBJ2-3 | TRBV28 | few | CASRGVDTQYF | TGTGCCAGCAGAGGCGTAGATACGCAGTATTTT
. | TRBJ1-1 | TRBV3-1 | few | CASSLLNTEAFF | TGTGCCAGCAGCCTCTTGAACACTGAAGCTTTCTTT
. | TRBJ2-1 | TRBV5-5 | . | CASSLVSVDEQFF | TGTGCCAGCAGCTTAGTATCCGTCGATGAGCAGTTCTTC
. | TRBJ1-1 | TRBV12-3/TRBV12-4 | few | CASSTRAVGNTEAFF | TGTGCCAGCAGCACCAGGGCGGTCGGAAACACTGAAGCTTTCTTT